This entry lists 5 T cell receptor beta chains sequenced from one sample in a study of blood T cell repertoires in COVID-19. Libraries were prepared by immunoSEQ multiplex PCR; TCRdb keeps only in-frame clonotypes and omits some of them. The sample has about 300,000 clones, around 83% seen once. Sequencing input: peripheral blood. Source of these receptors: a woman between 50 and 59 years old with acute or convalescent COVID-19.

The chain couples TRBV5-1 to TRBJ1-5, with 8 bases matching TRBD1. V gave up 0 bases and J gave up 3 bases; unmatched junction bases: 2. CDR3 length equals 15 residues. Germline V CDR1 and CDR2: SGHRS, YFSETQ. This CDR3 reads CASSLVTGDNQPQHF. The CDR3 DNA reads TGCGCCAGCAGCTTGGTGACAGGGGACAATCAGCCCCAGCATTTT.

This chain connects TRBV2 to TRBJ2-5, with a tentative D call TRBD1 (6 bases). Germline loops: CDR1 SNHLY, CDR2 FYNNEI. This CDR3 spans 15 amino acids. The V gene lost 2 bases and the J gene lost 4 bases, with 14 bases spanning the gap. The CDR3 coding sequence is TGTGCCAGCAGTGAACGGGACACCGGCGGAGAGACCCAGTACTTC. Translated: CASSERDTGGETQYF.

V gene TRBV9 combines with J gene TRBJ2-1; 7 positions agree with TRBD2. Looked up from germline, CDR1 is SGDLS and CDR2 is YYNGEE. The CDR3 has 15 residues. V gave up 6 bases and J gave up 7 bases; unmatched junction bases: 13. The CDR3 here is CASKPGGGEWNEQFF. Written as DNA, the CDR3 is TGTGCCAGCAAGCCTGGCGGGGGTGAATGGAATGAGCAGTTCTTC. The full variable domain, its missing parts supplied by reference TRBV9 and TRBJ2-1, is DSGVTQTPKHLITATGQRVTLRCSPRSGDLSVYWYQQSLDQGLQFLIQYYNGEERAKGNILERFSAQQFPDLHSELNLSSLELGDSALYFCASKPGGGEWNEQFFGPGTRLTVL.

The gene calls are TRBV6-5 and TRBJ2-5; weak D call: TRBD2 (5 bases). The V gene's germline CDR1 is MNHEY and CDR2 SVGAGI. The CDR3 runs to 14 residues. V shed 6 bases and J shed 4 bases, with 15 bases lying between them. Here the CDR3 reads CASRPTGGRETQYF. The CDR3 DNA follows: TGTGCCAGCAGACCCACGGGTGGGAGAGAGACCCAGTACTTC.

The rearrangement joins TRBV3-1 (or the pseudogene TRBV3-2) to TRBJ2-5; D remains unclear. The CDR3 has 15 residues. V was shortened by 4 bases and J by 1 base, with 13 bases between the two germline ends. The V gene's germline CDR1 is LGHDT and CDR2 YNNKEL (reference sequence). DNA of the CDR3: TGTGCCAGCAGCCCGCCACGTGGGCCCCAAGAGACCCAGTACTTC. Translation gives CASSPPRGPQETQYF.